These T cell receptor beta chains were read from a single sample in a study of T cells in Graves' hyperthyroidism and ophthalmopathy. MiXCR, run by TCRdb on the multiplex PCR reads, gives a single entry per CDR3 protein. The table shows under 300,000 distinct CDR3 sequences, with 20% to 25% occurring only once. The sample comprised blood. These receptors originate from a young man with Graves' ophthalmopathy. CDR3s include the opening cysteine and the closing phenylalanine or tryptophan. A D gene is named only where the DNA matches it firmly. Part of the rows lack a size; the others show once, few, many or a class for expanded clones.

>TRBJ2-1|TRBD1|TRBV7-3|few
CASSPGWTGSNEQFF
TGTGCCAGCAGCCCTGGGTGGACAGGGAGCAATGAGCAGTTCTTC
>TRBJ2-1|TRBD1|TRBV11-1|.
CASSIVGQGGYEQFF
TGTGCCAGTAGTATAGTGGGACAGGGGGGCTATGAGCAGTTCTTC
>TRBJ2-7|.|TRBV24-1|.
CATSDPSSRGGEQYF
TGTGCCACCAGTGACCCGAGTAGCAGGGGCGGCGAGCAGTACTTC
>TRBJ2-1|TRBD2|TRBV28|many
CASSIGTSGRVREQFF
TGTGCCAGCAGTATTGGGACTAGCGGGAGGGTTAGGGAGCAGTTCTTC
>TRBJ2-1|.|TRBV12-3/TRBV12-4|many
CASSFTGLNEQFF
TGTGCCAGCAGTTTTACCGGGCTCAATGAGCAGTTCTTC
>TRBJ2-6|TRBD1|TRBV5-6|.
CASSLGTGSSGANVLTF
TGTGCCAGCAGCTTGGGGACAGGGTCCTCTGGGGCCAACGTCCTGACTTTC
>TRBJ2-7|.|TRBV5-8|.
CASSSQGLGRDEQYF
TGTGCCAGCAGCTCACAGGGCCTTGGGAGGGACGAGCAGTACTTC
>TRBJ1-2|.|TRBV7-2|few
CASSLGGVGYGYTF
TGTGCCAGCAGCCTGGGGGGGGTTGGCTATGGCTACACCTTC
>TRBJ2-3|.|TRBV7-9|few
CASSFPATDTQYF
TGTGCCAGCAGCTTCCCCGCCACAGATACGCAGTATTTT
>TRBJ1-1|.|TRBV7-6|few
CASAPGIGTEAFF
TGTGCCAGCGCCCCAGGGATCGGCACTGAAGCTTTCTTT
>TRBJ1-2|TRBD1|TRBV29-1|.
CSVETGAGGTGYTF
TGCAGCGTTGAAACGGGGGCAGGGGGGACGGGCTACACCTTC
>TRBJ2-1|TRBD2|TRBV28|many
CASSFSSGRNNEQFF
TGTGCCAGCAGTTTCTCTAGCGGGAGGAATAATGAGCAGTTCTTC
>TRBJ2-7|TRBD2|TRBV6-5|.
CASSYSGPAGVYEQYF
TGTGCCAGCAGTTACTCGGGGCCAGCGGGAGTTTACGAGCAGTACTTC
>TRBJ1-5|TRBD1|TRBV6-1|few
CASSRPPSGQGGNQPQHF
TGTGCCAGCAGTCGCCCTCCCTCCGGACAGGGGGGCAATCAGCCCCAGCATTTT
>TRBJ1-2|.|TRBV27|few
CASRIGLYGYTF
TGTGCCAGCAGAATTGGTCTCTATGGCTACACCTTC
>TRBJ1-1|TRBD1|TRBV7-9|few
CASSPDRVVTEAFF
TGTGCCAGCAGCCCCGACAGGGTTGTCACTGAAGCTTTCTTT
>TRBJ2-3|TRBD1|TRBV18|.
CASSPRDRAYTDTQYF
TGTGCCAGCTCACCACGGGACAGGGCCTACACAGATACGCAGTATTTT
>TRBJ1-5|.|TRBV10-1|.
CASSVSDGPQHF
TGCGCCAGCAGTGTCTCGGACGGGCCCCAGCATTTT